The 16 T cell receptor beta chains listed next were all sequenced from one sample in a study of T cells in Graves' hyperthyroidism and ophthalmopathy. There were TCR beta CDR3 regions amplified from RNA transcripts. Primed by the HTBI set, a first-round RT-PCR was run on the TCR CDR3. TCRdb reprocessed the multiplex PCR reads with MiXCR, giving one entry per CDR3 protein. The table records roughly 570,000 distinct CDR3 sequences, about half of them present only once. Sequenced sample: peripheral blood or thyroid tissue (not recorded which). The receptors originated from an adult woman with Graves' disease, either hyperthyroidism or ophthalmopathy (not recorded which).

This clonotype came up many times. The J gene is TRBJ2-7, the V gene TRBV11-2; D ambiguous. This CDR3 has 14 amino acids. V shed 5 bases and J shed 2 bases, with 13 bases lying between them. Germline V gene sequence: CDR1 SGHAT, CDR2 FQNNGV. The CDR3 bases are TGTGCCAGCAGCACGACCCACCGTCCCTACGAGCAGTACTTC. It is translated as CASSTTHRPYEQYF.

This chain uses TRBV2 with TRBJ2-5; TRBD2 aligns across 11 bases. Germline CDR1 reads SNHLY; CDR2 reads FYNNEI. The CDR3 is 17 residues long. The V and J ends lost 1 base and 5 bases, in that order; junction bases with no gene match: 9. The chain's CDR3 is CASSEGETLAGGETQYF. CDR3 in DNA: TGTGCCAGCAGTGAAGGGGAGACTCTAGCGGGAGGCGAGACCCAGTACTTC.

The chain has TRBV29-1 and TRBJ1-5; no clear D gene. This CDR3 spans 12 amino acids. The V gene's germline CDR1 is SQVTM and CDR2 ANQGSEA. Deletions cut 5 bases from V and 2 bases from J, with 7 bases between. The chain's CDR3 is CSVSAGNQPQHF. The CDR3 DNA reads as TGCAGCGTTTCAGCGGGCAATCAGCCCCAGCATTTT. Combining the CDR3 with reference TRBV29-1 and TRBJ1-5 gives the whole variable domain SAVISQKPSRDICQRGTSLTIQCQVDSQVTMMFWYRQQPGQSLTLIATANQGSEATYESGFVIDKFPISRPNLTFSTLTVSNMSPEDSSIYLCSVSAGNQPQHFGDGTRLSIL.

The chain recombines TRBV28 with TRBJ1-1, with a possible D match to TRBD1 (5 bases). The CDR3 sequence is 13 residues long. The V gene lost 7 bases and the J gene lost 7 bases, with 16 bases spanning the gap. CDR1 and CDR2 (germline): MDHEN, SYDVKM. The CDR3 is CASNLGRRFEAFF. For the CDR3, the DNA is TGTGCCAGCAACCTGGGACGCAGGTTTGAAGCTTTCTTT.

The chain recombines TRBV29-1 with TRBJ1-1; a possible D gene is TRBD1 (6 bases). Trimming left V 7 bases short and J 1 base short, with 16 bases between. CDR1 and CDR2 from the germline V gene are SQVTM and ANQGSEA. The CDR3 contains 14 residues. For the CDR3, the DNA is TGCAGCGCGTCTTTGGGGGCGACGAACACTGAAGCTTTCTTT. Encoded protein: CSASLGATNTEAFF.

This sequence joins TRBV20-1 and TRBJ1-2; D perhaps matches TRBD1 (5 bases). The CDR3 loop spans 11 amino acids. Germline V gene lookup returns CDR1 DFQATT and CDR2 SNEGSKA (reference sequence). The V end was cut by 7 bases, the J end by 6 bases, with 12 bases between. CDR3 nucleotides: TGCAGTGTGGACGGGACGCATGGCTACACCTTC. Amino acid sequence: CSVDGTHGYTF.

This clonotype has ten or more counts. DNA for the CDR3: TGCAGTGCTTCTCGGATGGAAAGCGGAAACACCATATATTTT. It yields the protein CSASRMESGNTIYF. The chain joins TRBV20-1 to TRBJ1-3; D is ambiguous. V lost 5 bases to trimming and J lost 4 bases, with 15 bases between them. The CDR3 runs 14 residues. Germline assignment: CDR1 DFQATT and CDR2 SNEGSKA (reference sequence).

On this clonotype: This CDR3 is missing its conserved last phenylalanine or tryptophan, likely due to a read error. The limits of the CDR3 on the DNA are not certain, so only TCRdb's listed CDR3 is given. This chain connects TRBV5-1 to TRBJ1-4. The CDR3 has 9 amino acids, counting both end residues. Germline V gives CDR1 SGHRS, CDR2 YFSETQ. The CDR3 loop is CASSLGWGS.

On this clonotype: One end of the junction is discordant with germline, which a read error may explain. The gene calls are TRBV2 and TRBJ1-2, with TRBD1 identical over 7 bases. Germline assignment: CDR1 SNHLY and CDR2 FYNNEI. The CDR3 contains 14 residues. CDR3 sequence: CVSRDRTGSGGYTF. Written as DNA, the CDR3 is TGTGTCAGCAGGGATCGGACAGGTAGTGGGGGCTACACCTTC.

This clonotype showed up many times. This chain links TRBV11-2 with TRBJ2-2; no definite D call. The V gene's germline CDR1 is SGHAT and CDR2 FQNNGV. This CDR3 spans 13 amino acids. V was trimmed by 2 bases and J by 8 bases, leaving 9 bases between them. The CDR3 here is CASSLTGKGELFF. CDR3 coding DNA: TGTGCCAGCAGCTTAACCGGAAAAGGGGAGCTGTTTTTT.

This clonotype appeared many times. The chain combines TRBV5-6 with TRBJ2-5, with 8 bases identical to TRBD2. The CDR3 covers 15 residues. Germline V CDR1 and CDR2: SGHDT, YYEEEE. V lost 6 bases to trimming and J lost 5 bases; unmatched junction nucleotides: 12. CDR3 in amino acids: CASTPPGLGAETQYF. The CDR3, as DNA: TGTGCCAGCACCCCCCCGGGACTAGGGGCCGAGACCCAGTACTTC.

In DNA, the CDR3 is TGCAGTGCTAGAGGGGGGAGGGACACTGAAGCTTTCTTT. It translates to CSARGGRDTEAFF. This chain connects TRBV20-1 to TRBJ1-1; TRBD1 is a possible D gene (5 bases). This CDR3 is 13 amino acids long. Germline loops: CDR1 DFQATT, CDR2 SNEGSKA (reference sequence). V was pared by 1 base and J by 3 bases, with 9 bases between.

This rearrangement joins TRBV7-9 to TRBJ1-6, with a weak D call TRBD1 (6 bases). This CDR3 contains 15 residues. Trimming stripped 1 base from V and 6 bases from J, with 10 bases between. The V gene's germline CDR1 is SEHNR and CDR2 FQNEAQ (reference sequence). CDR3 nucleotides: TGTGCCAGCAGCTTAGAGGACAGCTTTAATTCACCCCTCCACTTT. It codes for CASSLEDSFNSPLHF.

CDR3: CASKGTGAFQETQYF. The CDR3 nucleotides read TGTGCCAGTAAGGGGACAGGGGCATTTCAAGAGACCCAGTACTTC. This chain connects TRBV19 to TRBJ2-5; TRBD1 matches at 10 bases. Germline values: CDR1 LNHDA, CDR2 SQIVND (reference sequence). The ends lost 7 bases at V and 2 bases at J; junction bases unmatched: 7. The CDR3 covers 15 residues.

V usage is TRBV6-5 and J usage is TRBJ2-2, with 9 nucleotides matching TRBD2. Germline CDR1 reads MNHEY; CDR2 reads SVGAGI. This CDR3 spans 15 amino acids. V was clipped by 4 bases and J by 3 bases; unmatched bases: 3. CDR3: CASSLAGVHTGELFF. CDR3 sequence (DNA): TGTGCCAGCAGTTTAGCGGGGGTCCACACCGGGGAGCTGTTTTTT.

The chain carries TRBV6-5 and TRBJ1-1, with a possible D match to TRBD1 (5 bases). The CDR3 has 14 residues. V lost 7 bases to trimming and J lost 1 base, with 13 bases between them. From germline, CDR1 is MNHEY and CDR2 SVGAGI. The CDR3 loop reads CASTPTRGNTEAFF. DNA of the CDR3: TGTGCCAGCACCCCTACGAGGGGGAACACTGAAGCTTTCTTT.